This T cell receptor (beta chain) was retrieved from a study of CD8+ T cells in alopecia areata. Study-level information: It was oral tofacitinib, at 5 to 10 mg twice daily, that treated patients received.

To note about this clone: Its matching antigen is unknown.

Trimming at V came to 3 bases and at J to 5 bases, leaving 4 bases not matched to a gene. The CDR3 sequence is 13 residues long. The germline V gene encodes CDR1 GTSNPN and CDR2 SVGIG (reference sequence). Once RNA had been extracted, it was reverse transcribed into cDNA to act as the sequencing template. Here immunoSEQ multiplex PCR was the method, and the copy in TCRdb shows in-frame clones only, minus some. The table lists approximately 89,000 clones, under 45% of them singletons. The study's findings and limits: Scalp specimens additionally yield sequences from normal skin's resident alphabeta T cells. Especially in alopecia totalis/universalis, lesional scalp showed greater clonality than normal scalp did. Between patients, shared TCR sequences were less clear than in mice. This was possibly due in part to HLA diversity in the patient population.

The sequence was obtained from a human donor with alopecia areata. The J gene is TRBJ1-1, the V gene TRBV30; 9 bases match TRBD1. Sequencing was carried out using CD4+ T cells sorted from blood. The CDR3, as DNA: TGTGCCTGGAGCGGACAGGGGTATACTGAAGCTTTCTTT. Translated: CAWSGQGYTEAFF.